This TCR beta chain was profiled in a study of blood T cell repertoires in COVID-19. Study-wide context: From the United States, Italy and Spain came samples of acute and convalescent COVID-19. PBMCs, B-cell-depleted T cells, or T cells provided the cDNA or gDNA that made up the material.

The V gene lost 2 bases and the J gene lost 2 bases, with 10 bases spanning the gap. The CDR3 loop spans 15 amino acids. Per germline, CDR1 MNHEY and CDR2 SVGEGT. In the source study's methods: Amplification from reference gene primers served as the basis for estimated nucleated cell counts. Here immunoSEQ multiplex PCR was the method, and the copy in TCRdb shows in-frame clones only, minus some. V and J calls and clone size are those listed in that table; D and trimming were worked out from the DNA. The sample shows roughly 260,000 clones, about 88% of them seen only once. Source material: peripheral blood. This chain connects TRBV6-2 or TRBV6-3 to TRBJ1-5; TRBD1 might be the D (5 bases). This TCR was sampled from a woman aged 40 to 50 who had recovered from COVID-19. The CDR3 region has the DNA TGTGCCAGCAGTTACGACCTAGGGGGCAATCAGCCCCAGCATTTT. This encodes CASSYDLGGNQPQHF.